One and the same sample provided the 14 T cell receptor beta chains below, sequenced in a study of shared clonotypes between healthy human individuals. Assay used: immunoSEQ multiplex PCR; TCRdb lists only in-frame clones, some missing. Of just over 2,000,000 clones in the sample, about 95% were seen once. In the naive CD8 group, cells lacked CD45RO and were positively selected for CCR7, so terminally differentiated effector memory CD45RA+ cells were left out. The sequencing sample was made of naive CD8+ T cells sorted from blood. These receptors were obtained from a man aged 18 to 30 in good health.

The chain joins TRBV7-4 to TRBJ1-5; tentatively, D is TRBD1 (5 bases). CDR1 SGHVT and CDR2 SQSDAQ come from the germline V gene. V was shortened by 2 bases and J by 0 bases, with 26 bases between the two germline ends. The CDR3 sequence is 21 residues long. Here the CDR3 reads CASSLTERRGSFPHSNQPQHF. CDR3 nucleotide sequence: TGTGCCAGCAGCTTAACGGAACGGAGGGGTTCCTTCCCCCATAGCAATCAGCCCCAGCATTTT.

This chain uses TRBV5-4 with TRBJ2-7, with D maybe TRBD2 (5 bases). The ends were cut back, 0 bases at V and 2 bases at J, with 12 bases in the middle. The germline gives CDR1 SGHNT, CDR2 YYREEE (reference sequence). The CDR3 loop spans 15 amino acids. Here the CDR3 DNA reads TGTGCCAGCAGCTTGGCAACAGCGGCTACCTACGAGCAGTACTTC. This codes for CASSLATAATYEQYF.

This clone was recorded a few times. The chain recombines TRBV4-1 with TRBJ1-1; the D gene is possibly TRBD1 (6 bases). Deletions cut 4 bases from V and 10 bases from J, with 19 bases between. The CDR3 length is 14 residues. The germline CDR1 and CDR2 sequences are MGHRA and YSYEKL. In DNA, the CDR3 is TGCGCCAGCAGCCCAACGACAGGTGGGGATGGAGCTTTCTTT. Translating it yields CASSPTTGGDGAFF.

The CDR3 region has the DNA TGTGCCAGCAGCCCGGGAGGTAGCTGGTACGAGCAGTACTTC. It encodes CASSPGGSWYEQYF. The genes are TRBV5-6 and TRBJ2-7, with 7 bases fitting TRBD2. Germline loops: CDR1 SGHDT, CDR2 YYEEEE. This CDR3 comprises 14 residues. Unmatched junction bases numbered 8, after V lost 4 bases and J lost 4 bases.

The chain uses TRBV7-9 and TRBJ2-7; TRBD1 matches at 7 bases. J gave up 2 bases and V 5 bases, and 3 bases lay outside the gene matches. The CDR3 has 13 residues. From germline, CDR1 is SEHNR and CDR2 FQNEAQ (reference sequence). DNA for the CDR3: TGTGCCAGCAGCGGACAGGACGCCTACGAGCAGTACTTC. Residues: CASSGQDAYEQYF.

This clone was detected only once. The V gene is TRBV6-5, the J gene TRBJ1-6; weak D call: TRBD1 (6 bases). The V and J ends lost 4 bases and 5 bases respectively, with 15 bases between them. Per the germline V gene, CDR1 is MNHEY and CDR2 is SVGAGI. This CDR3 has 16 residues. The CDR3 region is CASSWGRGRDNSPLHF. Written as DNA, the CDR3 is TGTGCCAGCAGTTGGGGCAGGGGAAGGGATAATTCACCCCTCCACTTT.

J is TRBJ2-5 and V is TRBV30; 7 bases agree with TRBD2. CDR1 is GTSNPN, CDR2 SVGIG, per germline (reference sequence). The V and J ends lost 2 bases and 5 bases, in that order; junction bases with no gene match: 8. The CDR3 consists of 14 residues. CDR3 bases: TGTGCCTGGAGTCCGACTAGCCTGGGGGAGACCCAGTACTTC. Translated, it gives CAWSPTSLGETQYF.

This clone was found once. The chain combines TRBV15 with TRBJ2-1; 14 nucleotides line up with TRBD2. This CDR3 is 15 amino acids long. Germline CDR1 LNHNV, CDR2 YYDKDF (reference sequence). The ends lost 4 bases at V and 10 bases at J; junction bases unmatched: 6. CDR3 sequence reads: CATSTPGLAGVEQFF. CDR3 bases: TGTGCCACCAGCACACCGGGACTAGCGGGAGTGGAGCAGTTCTTC.

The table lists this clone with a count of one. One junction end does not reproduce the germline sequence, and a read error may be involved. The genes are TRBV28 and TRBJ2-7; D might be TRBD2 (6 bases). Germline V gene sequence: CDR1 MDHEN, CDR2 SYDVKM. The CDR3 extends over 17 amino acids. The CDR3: CASSFSWGEDLSYEQYF. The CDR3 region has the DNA TGTGCCAGTAGTTTCTCGTGGGGGGAGGATCTCTCCTACGAGCAGTACTTC.

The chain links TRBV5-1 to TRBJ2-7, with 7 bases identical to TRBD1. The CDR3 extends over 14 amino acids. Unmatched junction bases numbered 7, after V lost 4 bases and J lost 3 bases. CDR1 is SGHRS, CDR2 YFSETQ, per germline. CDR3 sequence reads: CASSVRQGGYEQYF. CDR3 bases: TGCGCCAGCAGCGTACGACAGGGTGGCTACGAGCAGTACTTC.

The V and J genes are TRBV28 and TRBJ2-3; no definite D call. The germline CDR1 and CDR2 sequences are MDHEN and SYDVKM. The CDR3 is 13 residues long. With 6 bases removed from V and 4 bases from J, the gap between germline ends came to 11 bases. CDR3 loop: CASSNSLADTQYF. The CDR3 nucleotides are TGTGCCAGCAGCAATTCCCTGGCAGATACGCAGTATTTT.

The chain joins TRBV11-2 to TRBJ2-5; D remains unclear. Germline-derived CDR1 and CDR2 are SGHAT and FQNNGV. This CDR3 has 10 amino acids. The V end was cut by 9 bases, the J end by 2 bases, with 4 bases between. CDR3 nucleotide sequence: TGTGCCAGATTACAAGAGACCCAGTACTTC. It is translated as CARLQETQYF.

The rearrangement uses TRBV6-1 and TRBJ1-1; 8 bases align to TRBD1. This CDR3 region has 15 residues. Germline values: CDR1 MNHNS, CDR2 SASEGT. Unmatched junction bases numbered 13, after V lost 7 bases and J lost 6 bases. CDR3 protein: CASNIRDRLNAEAFF. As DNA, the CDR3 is TGTGCCAGCAATATCCGGGACAGGCTTAACGCTGAAGCTTTCTTT.

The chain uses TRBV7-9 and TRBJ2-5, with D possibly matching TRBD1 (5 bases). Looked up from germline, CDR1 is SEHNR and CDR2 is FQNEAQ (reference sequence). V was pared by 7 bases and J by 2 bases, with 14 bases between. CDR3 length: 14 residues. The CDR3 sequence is CASIGAEEQETQYF. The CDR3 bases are TGTGCCAGCATTGGGGCGGAAGAACAAGAGACCCAGTACTTC.